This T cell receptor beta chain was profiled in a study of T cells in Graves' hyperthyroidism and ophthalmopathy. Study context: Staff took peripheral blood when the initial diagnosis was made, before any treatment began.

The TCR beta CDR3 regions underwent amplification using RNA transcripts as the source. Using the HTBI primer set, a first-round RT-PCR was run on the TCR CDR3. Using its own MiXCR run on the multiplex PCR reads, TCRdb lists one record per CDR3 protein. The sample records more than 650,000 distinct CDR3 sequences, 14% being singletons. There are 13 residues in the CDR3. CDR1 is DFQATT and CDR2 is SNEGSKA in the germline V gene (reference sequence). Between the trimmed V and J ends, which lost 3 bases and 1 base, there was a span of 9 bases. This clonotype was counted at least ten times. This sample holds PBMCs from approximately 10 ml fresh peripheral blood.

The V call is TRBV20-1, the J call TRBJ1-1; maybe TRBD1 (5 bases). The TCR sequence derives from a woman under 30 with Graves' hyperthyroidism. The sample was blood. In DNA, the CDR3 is TGCAGTGCTAGTGAGGACACGAACACTGAAGCTTTCTTT. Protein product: CSASEDTNTEAFF.